These T cell receptor beta chains were read from a single sample in a study of blood T cell repertoires in COVID-19. Assay: immunoSEQ multiplex PCR; the TCRdb copy retains only in-frame clones and omits some. The sample yields some 120,000 clones, approximately 81% seen once. What was sequenced was peripheral blood. The receptors were gathered from a man in his 60s with acute or convalescent COVID-19. The CDR3 runs from the conserved cysteine through the conserved F or W. D genes are given only for firm matches. Size tells how often a clone was seen (once, few, many) or the class of an expanded clone, and some rows leave it out.

D gene	CDR3 length	clone size	V gene	J gene	CDR3 protein	CDR3 DNA
.	17	.	TRBV5-1	TRBJ1-1	CASSFMPGVVVNTEAFF	TGCGCCAGCAGCTTCATGCCAGGGGTTGTGGTGAACACTGAAGCTTTCTTT
.	13	.	TRBV28	TRBJ1-1	CASSFWPNTEAFF	TGTGCCAGCAGTTTCTGGCCGAACACTGAAGCTTTCTTT
.	14	.	TRBV14	TRBJ2-3	CASSQAEFTDTQYF	TGTGCCAGCAGCCAAGCTGAGTTCACAGATACGCAGTATTTT
.	14	.	TRBV14	TRBJ1-1	CASSQDTGNTEAFF	TGTGCCAGCAGCCAAGATACAGGGAACACTGAAGCTTTCTTT
.	14	.	TRBV5-1	TRBJ2-1	CASSLANYYNEQFF	TGCGCCAGCAGCTTGGCCAACTACTACAATGAGCAGTTCTTC
.	14	.	TRBV6-5	TRBJ1-3	CASSSGTTGNTIYF	TGTGCCAGCAGCTCCGGGACAACTGGAAACACCATATATTTT
TRBD1	14	once	TRBV24-1	TRBJ2-7	CAPLPGQGTYEQYF	TGTGCACCTCTTCCGGGACAGGGGACCTACGAGCAGTACTTC
TRBD2	14	.	TRBV11-2	TRBJ2-7	CASSLVGGGYEQYF	TGTGCCAGCAGCTTAGTTGGCGGGGGCTACGAGCAGTACTTC
.	14	.	TRBV7-9	TRBJ2-5	CASSLGTSQETQYF	TGTGCCAGCAGCTTAGGGACTTCTCAAGAGACCCAGTACTTC
.	15	.	TRBV15	TRBJ1-2	CATSSYTLGSYGYTF	TGTGCCACCAGCAGCTACACCCTAGGATCCTATGGCTACACCTTC
.	16	.	TRBV12-1	TRBJ2-1	CASSFGVGPDYNEQFF	TGTGCCAGCAGCTTTGGAGTGGGGCCCGATTACAATGAGCAGTTCTTC
TRBD1	15	few	TRBV15	TRBJ1-2	CATSRDRVANYGYTF	TGTGCCACCAGCAGGGACAGGGTCGCCAACTATGGCTACACCTTC
TRBD2	18	few	TRBV6-2/TRBV6-3	TRBJ2-3	CASSLGTSGALFTDTQYF	TGTGCCAGCAGTTTAGGGACTAGCGGGGCCCTATTCACAGATACGCAGTATTTT
TRBD2	16	once	TRBV2	TRBJ2-3	CASRTSGQNLADTQYF	TGTGCCAGCAGGACTAGCGGACAAAATCTAGCAGATACGCAGTATTTT
TRBD1	16	.	TRBV5-4	TRBJ1-6	CASSLGQGAKNSPLHF	TGTGCCAGCAGCCTGGGACAGGGGGCGAAGAATTCACCCCTCCACTTT
.	21	.	TRBV7-4	TRBJ1-2	CASSQLRHKASSKPPPGGYTF	TGTGCCAGCAGCCAACTGCGTCATAAAGCGTCATCCAAACCCCCACCGGGTGGCTACACCTTC
TRBD2	16	.	TRBV7-2	TRBJ2-7	CASSPSGTSGGYEQYF	TGTGCCAGCAGCCCTTCCGGGACTAGCGGGGGTTACGAGCAGTACTTC
TRBD1	14	many	TRBV5-1	TRBJ2-7	CASSSGTGSYEQYF	TGCGCCAGCAGCTCTGGGACAGGTTCCTACGAGCAGTACTTC
TRBD1	13	.	TRBV2	TRBJ1-2	CATRVGGTGGYTF	TGTGCCACCAGAGTGGGAGGGACAGGCGGCTACACCTTC
.	15	.	TRBV5-4	TRBJ2-3	CASRRGIGSTDTQYF	TGTGCCAGCAGGAGGGGGATCGGGAGCACAGATACGCAGTATTTT
TRBD1	14	.	TRBV30	TRBJ1-2	CAWSTGVLNYGYTF	TGTGCCTGGAGTACAGGGGTACTTAACTATGGCTACACCTTC
.	17	.	TRBV5-1	TRBJ2-3	CASSSTLQGGGTDTQYF	TGCGCCAGCAGCTCGACACTACAGGGAGGGGGCACAGATACGCAGTATTTT
TRBD2	19	.	TRBV7-2	TRBJ2-7	CASSLAGLGTSGRAYEQYF	TGTGCCAGCAGCTTAGCAGGACTTGGGACTAGCGGGAGGGCCTACGAGCAGTACTTC
TRBD1	14	.	TRBV19	TRBJ1-1	CASLGRQGGTEAFF	TGTGCCAGTTTGGGTCGACAGGGTGGAACTGAAGCTTTCTTT
TRBD2	15	.	TRBV25-1	TRBJ2-3	CASGLSGASTDTQYF	TGTGCCAGCGGCCTAAGCGGGGCTAGCACAGATACGCAGTATTTT
.	15	.	TRBV7-2	TRBJ1-4	CASSPGALAREKLFF	TGTGCCAGCAGCCCAGGGGCCTTAGCACGGGAAAAACTGTTTTTT
TRBD1	13	.	TRBV2	TRBJ1-2	CASSGQGRSGYTF	TGTGCCAGCAGTGGACAGGGCCGGAGTGGCTACACCTTC
.	13	.	TRBV9	TRBJ1-2	CASSQEQGNGYTF	TGTGCCAGCAGCCAAGAACAGGGAAACGGCTACACCTTC
TRBD1	17	.	TRBV4-1	TRBJ1-2	CASSQLIRDRKNYGYTF	TGCGCCAGCAGCCAGCTGATCCGGGACAGGAAAAACTATGGCTACACCTTC
.	14	.	TRBV5-5	TRBJ1-1	CASSLDGRGGLAFF	TGTGCCAGCAGCTTGGACGGCAGGGGAGGGTTAGCTTTCTTT
TRBD2	15	.	TRBV2	TRBJ2-1	CASSGTSGRAYEQFF	TGTGCCAGCAGTGGGACTAGCGGGAGGGCATATGAGCAGTTCTTC
TRBD1	13	.	TRBV12-5	TRBJ2-7	CASGLGQIYEQYF	TGTGCTAGTGGTCTGGGACAGATCTACGAGCAGTACTTC
.	15	.	TRBV2	TRBJ2-2	CASSLLQGGTGELFF	TGTGCCAGCAGTCTTCTCCAGGGGGGCACCGGGGAGCTGTTTTTT
TRBD1	16	.	TRBV7-9	TRBJ2-2	CASSHTGQGKTGELFF	TGTGCCAGCAGCCATACAGGACAGGGGAAAACCGGGGAGCTGTTTTTT
.	13	many	TRBV6-5	TRBJ1-2	CASGYRQSYGYTF	TGTGCCAGCGGATACCGACAGTCCTATGGCTACACCTTC
TRBD2	17	.	TRBV11-3	TRBJ2-4	CASSSPTVAGEEDIQYF	TGTGCCAGCAGCTCCCCGACAGTAGCGGGAGAGGAGGACATTCAGTACTTC
.	15	.	TRBV7-2	TRBJ1-1	CASSSGIIRNTEAFF	TGTGCCAGCAGCTCAGGGATCATAAGGAACACTGAAGCTTTCTTT
TRBD1	14	.	TRBV2	TRBJ1-5	CASNRGRGPQPQHF	TGTGCCAGCAATCGGGGCAGGGGGCCTCAGCCCCAGCATTTT
TRBD1	15	once	TRBV7-8	TRBJ2-1	CASRKGQDPWDEQFF	TGTGCCAGCAGAAAAGGACAGGACCCCTGGGATGAGCAGTTCTTC
TRBD1	17	few	TRBV14	TRBJ1-1	CASSQEIYETGGREAFF	TGTGCCAGCAGCCAAGAGATATACGAGACAGGGGGGCGTGAAGCTTTCTTT
.	14	.	TRBV5-1	TRBJ1-5	CASSSEGGNQPQHF	TGCGCCAGCAGCTCTGAGGGTGGCAATCAGCCCCAGCATTTT
TRBD1	14	few	TRBV10-3	TRBJ1-5	CAISPTGDNQPQHF	TGTGCCATCAGTCCGACAGGGGACAATCAGCCCCAGCATTTT